Listed below are T cell receptor beta chains from one sample, sequenced in a study of T cell repertoires in breast cancer. Each CDR3 protein gets one entry after TCRdb re-called the emulsion pairing reads with MiXCR. The sample consists of fewer than 5,500 distinct CDR3 sequences, about a third of them appearing once. The sequenced sample was CD8+ T cells. The receptor set was obtained from a pool of human donors with breast cancer or a healthy control (not recorded which). The CDR3 runs from the conserved cysteine through the conserved F or W. Each record gives: D gene, V gene, J gene, clone size, CDR3 DNA, CDR3 protein. D genes are given only for firm matches. Clone size is not always given. Where it is, it says once, few, many or a class for expanded clones.

>-|TRBV28|TRBJ2-7|many
TGTGCCAGCAGTATCGGGACACACTACGAGCAGTACTTC
CASSIGTHYEQYF
>TRBD2|TRBV20-1|TRBJ2-1|few
TGCAGTGCTAGAGATAGCGGGGCCACAAATGAGCAGTTCTTC
CSARDSGATNEQFF
>TRBD1|TRBV20-1|TRBJ2-4|many
TGCAGTGCTCCGACAGGGGGTCCACGAAACATTCAGTACTTC
CSAPTGGPRNIQYF
>-|TRBV6-6|TRBJ2-5|many
TGTGCCAGCAGGGACGGGGTCCGGGAGACCCAGTACTTC
CASRDGVRETQYF
>-|TRBV6-5|TRBJ2-7|many
TGTGCCAGCAGTTACCGGGCGACCCCGGTACAGGGCTACGAGCAGTACTTC
CASSYRATPVQGYEQYF
>TRBD1|TRBV24-1|TRBJ1-1|few
TGTGCCACCAGTGATCACAGGGCAGGGGGGACTGAAGCTTTCTTT
CATSDHRAGGTEAFF
>-|TRBV6-1|TRBJ2-1|-
TGTGCCGGCAATCCCAGGGGCTTTTGGGATGAGCAGTTCTTC
CAGNPRGFWDEQFF
>-|TRBV29-1|TRBJ2-3|-
TGCAGCGTTCAACGGGGGAATGCGCAGTATTTT
CSVQRGNAQYF
>-|TRBV27|TRBJ1-1|few
TGTGCCAGCCGGGACATTTGGGCAGAAGCTTTCTTT
CASRDIWAEAFF
>-|TRBV15|TRBJ2-6|many
TGTGCCACCAGCAGGGGGAACGTCTCTGGGGCCAACGTCCTGACTTTC
CATSRGNVSGANVLTF
>-|TRBV20-1|TRBJ1-4|medium-sized
TGCAGTGCTAGAGATGGTCCAGATGAAAAACTGTTTTTT
CSARDGPDEKLFF
>-|TRBV2|TRBJ1-2|many
TGTGCCAGCAGTGGGCAGACAGTCTATGGCTACACCTTC
CASSGQTVYGYTF
>-|TRBV2|TRBJ1-4|few
TGTGCCAGCAGTTCGACAGTTAATGAAAAACTGTTTTTT
CASSSTVNEKLFF
>TRBD2|TRBV2|TRBJ2-2|many
TGTGCCAGCACGACTAGCGGGTACACCGGGGAGCTGTTTTTT
CASTTSGYTGELFF
>-|TRBV27|TRBJ2-2|many
TGTGCCAGCAGTTTATCAGGGGACGGCTGGTACACCGGGGAGCTGTTTTTT
CASSLSGDGWYTGELFF
>-|TRBV25-1|TRBJ2-5|many
TGTGCCAGCAGTGATTGGGCCGCTTCGGTTGAGACCCAGTACTTC
CASSDWAASVETQYF
>TRBD2|TRBV4-3|TRBJ2-3|many
TGCGCCAGCAGCCAAGAACTCAAGCGGGAGCCAGATACGCAGTATTTT
CASSQELKREPDTQYF
>TRBD1|TRBV3-1|TRBJ2-3|-
TGTGCCAGCAGCCAAGAGTGGGGACAGGTGGCAGATACGCAGTATTTT
CASSQEWGQVADTQYF
>-|TRBV2|TRBJ2-3|medium-sized
TGTGCCAGCGTTCGTGCTAGCACAGATACGCAGTATTTT
CASVRASTDTQYF
>-|TRBV5-1|TRBJ2-3|many
TGCGCCAGCAGCTTGGCCCAGGGCGCAGATACGCAGTATTTT
CASSLAQGADTQYF
>-|TRBV2|TRBJ1-1|few
TGTGCCAGCAGTGGTCGCACTGAAGCTTTCTTT
CASSGRTEAFF
>TRBD1|TRBV28|TRBJ1-1|-
TGTGCCAGCAGTCGGGCAGACAGGGAGGCTTTCTTT
CASSRADREAFF
>-|TRBV29-1|TRBJ1-2|-
TGCAGCGTTGAAGATCGAGCAGACTATGGCTACACCTTC
CSVEDRADYGYTF
>-|TRBV5-1|TRBJ2-4|many
TGCGCCAGCAGCCCCGCGACAGTCGAGGACATTCAGTACTTC
CASSPATVEDIQYF
>-|TRBV14|TRBJ2-3|medium-sized
TGTGCCAGCAGCCCCCGTGGGGGGACATATACGCAGTATTTT
CASSPRGGTYTQYF
>TRBD2|TRBV19|TRBJ2-2|-
TGTGCCGGTTGGGGCCCTCAGCGGGGGGCTCCCAGGGAGCTGTTTTTT
CAGWGPQRGAPRELFF